This T cell receptor beta chain was obtained from a study of control samples from healthy donors and cancer patients. The CDR3 covers 18 residues. Trimming cost V 11 bases and J 9 bases; bases outside gene matches: 20. CDR1 is LNHDA and CDR2 is SQIVND in the germline V gene (reference sequence). TCRdb keeps only in-frame clones here, not all; method: immunoSEQ multiplex PCR. Among under 95,000 clones listed, roughly 84% were seen once. The chain carries TRBV19 and TRBJ2-1; 15 nucleotides agree with TRBD2. The clonotype was recovered from a man aged 45 to 65 in good health. Sequenced sample: blood. CDR3 sequence reads: CASQAGLAGGPFASEQFF. The CDR3 DNA reads as TGTGCCTCCCAAGCGGGACTAGCGGGAGGCCCTTTTGCCAGTGAGCAGTTCTTC.